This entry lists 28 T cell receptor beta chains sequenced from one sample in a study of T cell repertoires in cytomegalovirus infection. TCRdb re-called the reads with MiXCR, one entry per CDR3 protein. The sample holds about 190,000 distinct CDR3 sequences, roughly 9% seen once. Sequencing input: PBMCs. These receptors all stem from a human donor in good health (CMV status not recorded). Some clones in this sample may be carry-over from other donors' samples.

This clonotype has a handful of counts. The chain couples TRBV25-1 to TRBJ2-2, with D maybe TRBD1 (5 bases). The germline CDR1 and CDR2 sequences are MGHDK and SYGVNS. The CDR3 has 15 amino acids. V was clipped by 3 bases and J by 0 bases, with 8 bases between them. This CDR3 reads CASSDGRANTGELFF. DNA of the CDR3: TGTGCCAGCAGTGATGGCAGGGCGAACACCGGGGAGCTGTTTTTT.

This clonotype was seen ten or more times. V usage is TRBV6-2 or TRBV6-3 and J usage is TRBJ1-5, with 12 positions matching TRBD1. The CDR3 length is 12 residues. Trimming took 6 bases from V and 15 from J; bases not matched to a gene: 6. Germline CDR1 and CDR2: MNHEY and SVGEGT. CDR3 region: CASRPGTGGLHF. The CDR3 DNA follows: TGTGCCAGCAGACCAGGGACAGGGGGCCTGCATTTT.

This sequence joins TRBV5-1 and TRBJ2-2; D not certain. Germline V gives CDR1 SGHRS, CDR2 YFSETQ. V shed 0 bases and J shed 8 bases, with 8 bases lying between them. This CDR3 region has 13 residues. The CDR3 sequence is CASSLDTSGELFF. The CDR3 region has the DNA TGCGCCAGCAGCTTGGATACCTCGGGGGAGCTGTTTTTT.

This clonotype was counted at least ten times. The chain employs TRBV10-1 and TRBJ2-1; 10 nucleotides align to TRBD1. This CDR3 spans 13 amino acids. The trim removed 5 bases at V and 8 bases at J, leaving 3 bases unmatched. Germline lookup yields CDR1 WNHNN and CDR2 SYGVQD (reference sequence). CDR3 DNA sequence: TGCGCCAGCAGTTGGGACAGGGGCTATGAGCAGTTCTTC. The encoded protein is CASSWDRGYEQFF.

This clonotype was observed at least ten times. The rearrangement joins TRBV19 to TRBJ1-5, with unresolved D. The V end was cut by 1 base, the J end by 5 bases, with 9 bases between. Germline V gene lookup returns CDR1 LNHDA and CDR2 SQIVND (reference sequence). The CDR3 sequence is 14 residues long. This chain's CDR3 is CASSIGVQDQPQHF. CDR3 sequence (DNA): TGTGCCAGTAGTATAGGAGTGCAGGATCAGCCCCAGCATTTT.

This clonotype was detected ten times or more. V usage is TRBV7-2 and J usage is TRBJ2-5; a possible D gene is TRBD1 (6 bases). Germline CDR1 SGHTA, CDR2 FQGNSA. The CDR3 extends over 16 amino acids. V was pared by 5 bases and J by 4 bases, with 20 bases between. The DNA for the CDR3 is TGTGCCAGCAGCCCCCAGGGGTCTGGATCCGGAGAGACCCAGTACTTC. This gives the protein CASSPQGSGSGETQYF.

The CDR3 nucleotides are TGCAGTGCTAGTTCGGGTGGCGAGCAGTACTTC. It specifies CSASSGGEQYF. This chain connects TRBV20-1 to TRBJ2-7; no clear D gene. The CDR3 totals 11 residues. V dropped 3 bases and J dropped 6 bases, with 9 bases sitting between them. Germline loops: CDR1 DFQATT, CDR2 SNEGSKA (reference sequence).

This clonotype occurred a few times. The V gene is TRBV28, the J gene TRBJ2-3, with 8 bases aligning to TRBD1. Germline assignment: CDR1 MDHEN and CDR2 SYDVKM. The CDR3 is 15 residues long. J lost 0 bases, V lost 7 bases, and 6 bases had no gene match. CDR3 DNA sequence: TGTGCCAGCACACCCCAGGGGGCTAGCACAGATACGCAGTATTTT. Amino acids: CASTPQGASTDTQYF.

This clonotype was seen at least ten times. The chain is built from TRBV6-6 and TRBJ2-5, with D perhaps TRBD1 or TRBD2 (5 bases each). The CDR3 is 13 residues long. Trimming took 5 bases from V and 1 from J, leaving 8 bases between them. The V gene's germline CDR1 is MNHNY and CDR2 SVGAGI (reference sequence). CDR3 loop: CASSLGVQETQYF. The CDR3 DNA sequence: TGTGCCAGCAGTCTGGGGGTCCAAGAGACCCAGTACTTC.

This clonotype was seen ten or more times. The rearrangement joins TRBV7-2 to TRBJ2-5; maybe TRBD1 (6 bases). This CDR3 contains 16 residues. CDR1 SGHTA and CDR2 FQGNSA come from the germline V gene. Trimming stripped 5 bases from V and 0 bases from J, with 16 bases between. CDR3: CASSPGVLRHQETQYF. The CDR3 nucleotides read TGTGCCAGCAGCCCAGGGGTGTTGAGACACCAAGAGACCCAGTACTTC.

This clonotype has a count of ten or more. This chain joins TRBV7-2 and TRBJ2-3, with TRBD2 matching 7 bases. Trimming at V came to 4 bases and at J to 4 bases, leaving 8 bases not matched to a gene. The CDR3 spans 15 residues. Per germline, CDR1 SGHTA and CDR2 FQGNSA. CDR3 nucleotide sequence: TGTGCCAGCAGCTCTTCTAGCGGCGGGGCAGATACGCAGTATTTT. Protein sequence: CASSSSSGGADTQYF.

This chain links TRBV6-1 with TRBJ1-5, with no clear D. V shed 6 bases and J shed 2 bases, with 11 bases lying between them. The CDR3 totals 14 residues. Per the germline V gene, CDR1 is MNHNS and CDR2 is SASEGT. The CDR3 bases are TGTGCCAGCAGCCTACGACAACGCAATCAGCCCCAGCATTTT. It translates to CASSLRQRNQPQHF.

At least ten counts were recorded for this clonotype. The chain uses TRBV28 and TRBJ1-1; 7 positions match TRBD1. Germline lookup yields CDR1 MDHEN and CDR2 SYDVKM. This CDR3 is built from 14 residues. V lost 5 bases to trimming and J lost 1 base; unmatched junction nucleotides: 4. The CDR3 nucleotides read TGTGCCAGCAGTATACAGGGGAGGAACACTGAAGCTTTCTTT. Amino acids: CASSIQGRNTEAFF.

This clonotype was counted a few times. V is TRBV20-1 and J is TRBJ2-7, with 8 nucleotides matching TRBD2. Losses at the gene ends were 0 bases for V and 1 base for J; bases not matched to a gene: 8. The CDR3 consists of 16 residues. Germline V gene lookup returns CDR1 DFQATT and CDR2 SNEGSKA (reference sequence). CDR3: CSARDVVAGPSYEQYF. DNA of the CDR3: TGCAGTGCTAGAGATGTAGTAGCGGGGCCATCCTACGAGCAGTACTTC.

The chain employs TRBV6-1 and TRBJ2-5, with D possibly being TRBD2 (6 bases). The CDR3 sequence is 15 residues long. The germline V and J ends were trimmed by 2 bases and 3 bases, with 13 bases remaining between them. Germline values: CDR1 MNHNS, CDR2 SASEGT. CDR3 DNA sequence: TGTGCCAGCAGTGAAATGGGGAGGCCGGAAGAGACCCAGTACTTC. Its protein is CASSEMGRPEETQYF.

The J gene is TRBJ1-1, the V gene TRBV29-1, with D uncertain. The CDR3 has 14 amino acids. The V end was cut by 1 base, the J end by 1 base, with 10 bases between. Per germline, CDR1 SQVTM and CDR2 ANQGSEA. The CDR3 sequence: CSVEGFDANTEAFF. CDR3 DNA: TGCAGCGTTGAAGGGTTTGATGCGAACACTGAAGCTTTCTTT.

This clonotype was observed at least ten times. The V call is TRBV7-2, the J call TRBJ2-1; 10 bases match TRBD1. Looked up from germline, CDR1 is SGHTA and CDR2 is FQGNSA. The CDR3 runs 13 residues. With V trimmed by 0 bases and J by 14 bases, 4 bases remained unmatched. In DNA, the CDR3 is TGTGCCAGCAGCTTAGCTCAGGACAGGGGGAAGTTCTTC. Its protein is CASSLAQDRGKFF.

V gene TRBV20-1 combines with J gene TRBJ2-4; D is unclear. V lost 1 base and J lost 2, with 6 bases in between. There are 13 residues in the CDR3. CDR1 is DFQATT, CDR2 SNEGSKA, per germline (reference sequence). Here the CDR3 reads CSARGVSKNIQYF. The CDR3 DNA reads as TGCAGTGCTAGAGGGGTTTCCAAAAACATTCAGTACTTC.

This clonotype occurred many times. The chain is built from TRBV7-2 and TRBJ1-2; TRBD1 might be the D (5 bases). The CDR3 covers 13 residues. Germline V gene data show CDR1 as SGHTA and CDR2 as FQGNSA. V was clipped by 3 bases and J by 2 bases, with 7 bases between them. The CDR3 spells CASSFRQNYGYTF. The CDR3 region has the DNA TGTGCCAGCAGCTTTCGACAGAACTATGGCTACACCTTC.

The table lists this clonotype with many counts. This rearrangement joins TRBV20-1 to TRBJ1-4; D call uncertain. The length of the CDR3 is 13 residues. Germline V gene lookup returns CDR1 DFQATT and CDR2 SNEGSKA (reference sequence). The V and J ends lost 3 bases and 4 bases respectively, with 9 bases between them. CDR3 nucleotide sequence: TGCAGTGCTAGTGACATACTTAATGAAAAACTGTTTTTT. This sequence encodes CSASDILNEKLFF.

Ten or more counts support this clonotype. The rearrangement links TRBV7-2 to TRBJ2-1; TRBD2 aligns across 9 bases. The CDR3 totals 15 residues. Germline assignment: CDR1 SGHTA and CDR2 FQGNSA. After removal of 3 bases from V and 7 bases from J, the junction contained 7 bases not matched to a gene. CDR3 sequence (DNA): TGTGCCAGCAGCTTGGCTAGCGGGACTGGGAATGAGCAGTTCTTC. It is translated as CASSLASGTGNEQFF.

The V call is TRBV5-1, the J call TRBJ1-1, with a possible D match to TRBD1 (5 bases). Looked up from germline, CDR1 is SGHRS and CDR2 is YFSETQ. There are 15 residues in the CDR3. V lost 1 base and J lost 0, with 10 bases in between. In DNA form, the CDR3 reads TGCGCCAGCAGCTTGTTGGCAGGGCTGAACACTGAAGCTTTCTTT. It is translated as CASSLLAGLNTEAFF. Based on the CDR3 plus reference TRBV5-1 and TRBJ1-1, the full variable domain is KAGVTQTPRYLIKTRGQQVTLSCSPISGHRSVSWYQQTPGQGLQFLFEYFSETQRNKGNFPGRFSGRQFSNSRSEMNVSTLELGDSALYLCASSLLAGLNTEAFFGQGTRLTVV.

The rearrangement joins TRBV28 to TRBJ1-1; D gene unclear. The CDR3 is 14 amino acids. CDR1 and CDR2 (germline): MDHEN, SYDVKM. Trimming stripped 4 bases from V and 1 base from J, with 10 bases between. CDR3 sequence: CASSSPQENTEAFF. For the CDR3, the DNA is TGTGCCAGCAGTTCACCGCAGGAGAACACTGAAGCTTTCTTT.

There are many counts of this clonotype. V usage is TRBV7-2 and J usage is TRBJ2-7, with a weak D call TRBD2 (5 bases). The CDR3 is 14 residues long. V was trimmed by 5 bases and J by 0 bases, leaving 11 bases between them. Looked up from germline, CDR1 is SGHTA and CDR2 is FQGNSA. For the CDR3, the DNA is TGTGCCAGCAGCGACGGACTGAGCTCCTACGAGCAGTACTTC. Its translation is CASSDGLSSYEQYF.

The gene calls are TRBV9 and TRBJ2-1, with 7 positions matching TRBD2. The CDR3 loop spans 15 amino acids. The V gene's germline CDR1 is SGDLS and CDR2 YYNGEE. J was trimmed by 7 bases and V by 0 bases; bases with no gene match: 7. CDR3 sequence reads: CASSVGGRAGNEQFF. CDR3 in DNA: TGTGCCAGCAGCGTAGGAGGGAGGGCCGGTAATGAGCAGTTCTTC.

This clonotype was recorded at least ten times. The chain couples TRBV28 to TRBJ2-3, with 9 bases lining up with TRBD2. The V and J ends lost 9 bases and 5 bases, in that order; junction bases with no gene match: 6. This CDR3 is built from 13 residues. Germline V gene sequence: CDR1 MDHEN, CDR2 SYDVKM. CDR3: CASVAGAVDTQYF. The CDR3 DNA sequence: TGTGCCAGTGTAGCGGGAGCGGTAGATACGCAGTATTTT.

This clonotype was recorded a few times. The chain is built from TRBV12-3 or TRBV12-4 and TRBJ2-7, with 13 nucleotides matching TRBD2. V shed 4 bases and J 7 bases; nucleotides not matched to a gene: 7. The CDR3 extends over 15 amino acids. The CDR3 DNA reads TGTGCCAGCAGTTCCAGACTAGCGGGAGGAGGGGAGCAGTACTTC. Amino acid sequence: CASSSRLAGGGEQYF.

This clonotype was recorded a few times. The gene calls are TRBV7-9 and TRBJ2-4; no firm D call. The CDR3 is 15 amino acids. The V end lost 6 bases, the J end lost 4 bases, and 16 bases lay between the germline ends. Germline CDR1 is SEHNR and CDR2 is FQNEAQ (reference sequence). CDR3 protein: CASSPQPPGKNIQYF. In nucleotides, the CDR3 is TGTGCCAGCAGTCCACAACCGCCCGGGAAAAACATTCAGTACTTC.